These T cell receptor beta chains were read from a single sample in a study of blood T cells in healthy people across ages. TCRdb redid the calling of the 5' RACE reads with MiXCR, one entry per CDR3 protein. This table holds around 1.5 million distinct CDR3 sequences, roughly 30% found once. Specimen: blood. These receptors all stem from a woman in her twenties or thirties in good health. CDR3s include the opening cysteine and the closing phenylalanine or tryptophan. The order of the fields is V gene, CDR3 protein.

TRBV14 CASSQTGLSNEQYF
TRBV12-3/TRBV12-4 CASSPWGGDEKLFF
TRBV18 CASSPSSDSYNEQFF
TRBV4-2 CASSQDIATQYF
TRBV27 CATHKAGARNEQFF
TRBV10-3 CAITNGGELFF
TRBV6-1 CASSDRPRYTDTQYF
TRBV6-1 CATGIGEQFF
TRBV6-6 CASRNLAGVSYNEQFF
TRBV27 CASSFPTGDPYNEQFF
TRBV9 CASSVVTSGRDEQFF
TRBV21-1 CASSNPRDETREQYF
TRBV20-1 CSARSPRGAFGEQPQHF
TRBV7-8 CASSLWDSLPSYNEQFF
TRBV7-9 CASRQGELFGEAFF
TRBV29-1 CSVVGGAFQSYNEQFF
TRBV6-6 CASSYSRREKANYGYTF
TRBV7-9 CANSLGTSGFTDTQYF
TRBV27 CASSPGVEGSEQYF
TRBV6-2/TRBV6-3 CASSTPASTGGYEQYF
TRBV4-1 CASSREDSNSPLHF
TRBV10-3 CAIRDGGGSYEQYF
TRBV9 CASSARPGTGSLGNEQFF
TRBV20-1 CSARGSGANYGYIF
TRBV29-1 CSLEGGRGSTDTQYF
TRBV5-1 CASSFRLAGTDTQYF
TRBV10-1 CASSRDRGKDGYTF
TRBV4-1 CASSQPGQRGVNEQFF
TRBV7-3 CASSRLAGYTQYF
TRBV15 CATRQGANYGYTF
TRBV12-5 CASGLIRGDEQYF
TRBV2 CASSDPARGSYNEQFF
TRBV15 CATSDTRNTQYF
TRBV7-6 CASSLARQTTDTQYF
TRBV7-6 CASSLDGWSNQPQHF
TRBV7-9 CASSSTRDPAFF
TRBV24-1 CATSDGSRGGTDTQYF